Reported below is one TCR beta chain. Its specificity is unknown. The data belong to a study of OX40 agonist ivuxolimab in advanced cancers. Turning to the study itself: Patients enrolled in dose escalation were diagnosed with hepatocellular carcinoma, melanoma, renal cell or head and neck cancer. Three patients, one with hepatocellular carcinoma and two with cutaneous melanoma, achieved partial responses. Study-wide findings and caveats: Nonresponders included some who also had low normalized T-cell clonal expansion. The study found among the lowest clonal expansion in partial responders at 0.1-3.0 mg/kg.

Generated by immunoSEQ multiplex PCR, the TCRdb table keeps only in-frame clones and is missing some. The table shows about 75,000 clones, with 90% occurring only once. Germline CDR1 reads GTSNPN; CDR2 reads SVGIG (reference sequence). The CDR3 has 13 residues. V lost 0 bases and J 3 bases, leaving 5 bases between the germline ends. This chain joins TRBV30 and TRBJ2-2; D uncertain. The source material was CD4+ or CD8+ T cells sorted from blood, sampled in a trial of the OX40 agonist ivuxolimab. This sequence was found in an adult with an advanced solid tumor such as melanoma, head and neck, liver or kidney cancer. The chain's CDR3 is CAWSVSDTGELFF. The CDR3 nucleotides read TGTGCCTGGAGTGTATCTGACACCGGGGAGCTGTTTTTT.